These 12 T cell receptor beta chains were sequenced from one sample in a study of T cells in Graves' hyperthyroidism and ophthalmopathy. Researchers amplified the TCR beta CDR3 regions from RNA transcripts. TCR CDR3 regions were first amplified by RT-PCR with HTBI primers. One entry per CDR3 protein, called by TCRdb with MiXCR from the multiplex PCR reads. Among around 530,000 distinct CDR3 sequences listed, roughly 17% were seen once. The sequenced sample consisted of blood. The source of these receptors is a woman younger than 35 with Graves' ophthalmopathy.

This clonotype was seen at least ten times. V usage is TRBV20-1 and J usage is TRBJ1-1; D call uncertain. This CDR3 spans 15 amino acids. V lost 4 bases and J lost 2, with 17 bases in between. CDR1 and CDR2 (germline): DFQATT, SNEGSKA (reference sequence). CDR3 protein: CSAISPGEGNTEAFF. Here the CDR3 DNA reads TGCAGTGCTATTTCCCCTGGGGAGGGTAACACTGAAGCTTTCTTT.

This chain links TRBV25-1 with TRBJ2-5; 11 nucleotides match TRBD2. CDR1 and CDR2 from the germline V gene are MGHDK and SYGVNS. V trimming: 7 bases; J trimming: 4 bases; junction bases outside the gene matches: 11. The CDR3 runs 16 residues. In DNA, the CDR3 is TGTGCCAGCATCCGGTCCGGGACTAGCGGTCCAGAGACCCAGTACTTC. Translating gives CASIRSGTSGPETQYF.

The chain recombines TRBV19 with TRBJ1-5; 7 nucleotides align to TRBD1. After removal of 3 bases from V and 0 bases from J, the junction contained 5 bases not matched to a gene. Germline loops: CDR1 LNHDA, CDR2 SQIVND (reference sequence). CDR3 length: 16 amino acids. CDR3 residues: CASSIGTAHSNQPQHF. The CDR3 DNA follows: TGTGCCAGTAGTATCGGGACAGCCCATAGCAATCAGCCCCAGCATTTT.

The chain joins TRBV5-6 to TRBJ1-1; D might be TRBD1 (5 bases). Per the germline V gene, CDR1 is SGHDT and CDR2 is YYEEEE. The CDR3 covers 15 residues. V dropped 0 bases and J dropped 4 bases, with 13 bases sitting between them. CDR3 loop: CASSLAVSRGTEAFF. The CDR3 nucleotides read TGTGCCAGCAGCTTGGCCGTTTCTAGGGGCACTGAAGCTTTCTTT. The full variable domain, rest sourced from reference TRBV5-6 and TRBJ1-1, is DAGVTQSPTHLIKTRGQQVTLRCSPKSGHDTVSWYQQALGQGPQFIFQYYEEEERQRGNFPDRFSGHQFPNYSSELNVNALLLGDSALYLCASSLAVSRGTEAFFGQGTRLTVV.

This clonotype has a count of ten or more. The chain links TRBV28 to TRBJ2-7, with D uncertain. This CDR3 has 10 amino acids. In germline, CDR1 is MDHEN, CDR2 SYDVKM. Trimming removed 7 bases from V and 2 bases from J, with 3 bases in between. CDR3 region: CASTTYEQYF. The DNA of the CDR3 is TGTGCCAGCACGACCTACGAGCAGTACTTC.

This clonotype was observed at least ten times. The chain uses TRBV6-1 and TRBJ1-1, with D perhaps TRBD1 (6 bases). The CDR3 loop spans 14 amino acids. The V end was cut by 5 bases, the J end by 0 bases, with 10 bases between. Germline V gene data show CDR1 as MNHNS and CDR2 as SASEGT. CDR3: CASSYGGVNTEAFF. The CDR3 nucleotides read TGTGCCAGCAGTTACGGGGGCGTGAACACTGAAGCTTTCTTT.

This clonotype was seen at least ten times. The chain joins TRBV30 to TRBJ2-2, with D tentatively TRBD2 (6 bases). This CDR3 is 12 amino acids long. The germline V gene encodes CDR1 GTSNPN and CDR2 SVGIG (reference sequence). V was shortened by 2 bases and J by 8 bases, with 9 bases between the two germline ends. CDR3 DNA: TGTGCCTGGAGTTTCGGGAGAGGGGAGCTGTTTTTT. It encodes CAWSFGRGELFF.

The chain has TRBV13 and TRBJ1-1; no firm D call. The V gene lost 5 bases and the J gene lost 7 bases, with 14 bases spanning the gap. The germline CDR1 and CDR2 sequences are PRHDT and FYEKMQ (reference sequence). This CDR3 spans 13 amino acids. The CDR3 protein is CASSGDSSLEAFF. Written as DNA, the CDR3 is TGTGCCAGCAGCGGAGACTCATCTCTTGAAGCTTTCTTT.

This clonotype was counted many times. This chain uses TRBV7-8 with TRBJ2-7, with no clear D. Trimming cost V 1 base and J 4 bases, with 8 bases left between them. Germline CDR1 SGHVS, CDR2 FQNEAQ. The CDR3 extends over 13 amino acids. The CDR3: CASSLERTYEQYF. The DNA of the CDR3 is TGTGCCAGCAGCTTAGAAAGGACGTACGAGCAGTACTTC. Complete variable domain (other parts from reference TRBV7-8 and TRBJ2-7): GAGVSQSPRYKVAKRGQDVALRCDPISGHVSLFWYQQALGQGPEFLTYFQNEAQLDKSGLPSDRFFAERPEGSVSTLKIQRTQQEDSAVYLCASSLERTYEQYFGPGTRLTVT.

This clonotype was observed a handful of times. The rearrangement links TRBV6-5 to TRBJ2-3; 8 positions match TRBD1. The germline V gene has CDR1 MNHEY and CDR2 SVGAGI. The V and J ends lost 2 bases and 2 bases, in that order; junction bases with no gene match: 9. The length of the CDR3 is 17 residues. CDR3 sequence: CASSYLGRQGITDTQYF. CDR3 in DNA: TGTGCCAGCAGTTACCTGGGACGACAGGGGATCACAGATACGCAGTATTTT.

In its sample, this clonotype was seen many times. The chain employs TRBV7-6 and TRBJ1-1, with D possibly being TRBD1 (6 bases). The length of the CDR3 is 15 residues. Germline CDR1 reads SGHVS; CDR2 reads FNYEAQ. With 5 bases removed from V and 4 bases from J, the gap between germline ends came to 17 bases. This chain's CDR3 is CASSPEGGWGTEAFF. Written as DNA, the CDR3 is TGTGCCAGCAGCCCCGAGGGGGGCTGGGGCACTGAAGCTTTCTTT.

This chain links TRBV6-1 with TRBJ2-2; 9 bases match TRBD2. Germline loops: CDR1 MNHNS, CDR2 SASEGT. After removal of 4 bases from V and 3 bases from J, the junction contained 18 bases not matched to a gene. The CDR3 is 20 residues long. DNA for the CDR3: TGTGCCAGCAGTGCCGCACGCTGGAGGGGAGCGGGGGGACACACCGGGGAGCTGTTTTTT. Residues: CASSAARWRGAGGHTGELFF.